One sample yielded the 11 T cell receptor beta chains listed below, sequenced in a study of cytomegalovirus exposure and HLA in healthy donors. With 60 Vbeta and 13 Jbeta primers, the PCR was carried out. The repertoire was sequenced with immunoSEQ multiplex PCR; TCRdb's copy has only in-frame clones and lacks some. The table lists about 70,000 clones, 74% of them singletons. Sequencing was done on a sample of PBMCs. These receptors were collected from a human donor in good health.

This chain joins TRBV30 and TRBJ2-7, with D possibly matching TRBD2 (5 bases). The V and J ends lost 1 base and 6 bases respectively, with 19 bases between them. In germline, CDR1 is GTSNPN, CDR2 SVGIG (reference sequence). CDR3 length: 15 amino acids. The CDR3 DNA sequence: TGTGCCTGGAGTGGAGCAGGTGGGATGGGAGTCGAGCAGTACTTC. It translates to CAWSGAGGMGVEQYF.

The chain employs TRBV5-6 and TRBJ2-3; D not certain. Looked up from germline, CDR1 is SGHDT and CDR2 is YYEEEE. V was trimmed by 3 bases and J by 1 base, leaving 12 bases between them. The CDR3 consists of 15 residues. The CDR3 region is CASSSPRWGTDTQYF. In nucleotides, the CDR3 is TGTGCCAGCAGCTCCCCTAGGTGGGGCACAGATACGCAGTATTTT.

Points on this clone: No DNA is shown, since the ends of the CDR3 on it are uncertain; the CDR3 is the one TCRdb lists. The chain carries TRBV30 and TRBJ2-7; the D segment call TRBD1 is taken from the table without a DNA check. The CDR3 is made up of 11 amino acids, end residues included. Germline V CDR1 and CDR2: GTSNPN, SVGIG (reference sequence). CDR3 sequence: CAWASGTVRYF.

This clone turned up a few times. This rearrangement joins TRBV27 to TRBJ2-7, with TRBD1 identical over 7 bases. Germline lookup yields CDR1 MNHEY and CDR2 SMNVEV (reference sequence). The CDR3 has 13 residues. V gave up 3 bases and J gave up 7 bases; unmatched junction bases: 6. CDR3 in DNA: TGTGCCAGCAGTTTCTCACAGGGGAAGGAGCAGTACTTC. This sequence encodes CASSFSQGKEQYF.

The genes are TRBV6-6 and TRBJ2-3; D not resolved. CDR1 and CDR2 from the germline V gene are MNHNY and SVGAGI (reference sequence). This CDR3 is built from 12 residues. Trimming took 6 bases from V and 6 from J, leaving 10 bases between them. The CDR3, as DNA: TGTGCCAGCAGCTCCGCGGCCGATACGCAGTATTTT. Its translation: CASSSAADTQYF.

The chain links TRBV5-4 to TRBJ2-7; possible D gene TRBD1, 5 bases. Germline CDR1 SGHNT, CDR2 YYREEE (reference sequence). The CDR3 is 14 amino acids. V lost 1 base and J lost 3, with 11 bases in between. The CDR3 DNA is TGTGCCAGCAGCTTGTCCAGGGCTAGCTACGAGCAGTACTTC. This translates into CASSLSRASYEQYF.

The chain carries TRBV25-1 and TRBJ2-1; D is ambiguous. CDR1 and CDR2 (germline): MGHDK, SYGVNS. Trimming left V 5 bases short and J 10 bases short, with 12 bases between. CDR3 length: 12 residues. The CDR3 reads CASSTSRLEQFF. CDR3 bases: TGTGCCAGCAGTACCAGTCGATTGGAGCAGTTCTTC.

J is TRBJ2-5 and V is TRBV6-1; TRBD2 aligns across 7 bases. Germline V gene lookup returns CDR1 MNHNS and CDR2 SASEGT. The CDR3 sequence is 15 residues long. The V gene end was trimmed by 1 base and the J gene end by 4 bases; junction bases not matched to a gene: 6. Here the CDR3 DNA reads TGTGCCAGCAGTGAAGGGACTAGTGGGGCAGAGACCCAGTACTTC. Its translation is CASSEGTSGAETQYF.

The chain employs TRBV6-1 and TRBJ1-5; D may be TRBD1 (6 bases). This CDR3 contains 16 residues. V lost 2 bases and J 2 bases, leaving 13 bases between the germline ends. The V gene's germline CDR1 is MNHNS and CDR2 SASEGT. The CDR3 loop reads CASSESAGEGNQPQHF. CDR3 DNA sequence: TGTGCCAGCAGTGAATCGGCAGGGGAAGGCAATCAGCCCCAGCATTTT.

This clone was observed a single time. The sample contains more than one DNA sequence encoding this CDR3. This chain connects TRBV7-9 to TRBJ2-2; 7 bases are shared with TRBD1. After removal of 1 base from V and 4 bases from J, the junction contained 0 bases not matched to a gene. The germline CDR1 and CDR2 sequences are SEHNR and FQNEAQ (reference sequence). CDR3 size: 14 residues. The CDR3 coding sequence is TGTGCCAGCAGCTTAGAGGGGGCCACCGGGGAGCTGTTTTTT. As protein: CASSLEGATGELFF.

The chain couples TRBV27 to TRBJ2-7; 7 nucleotides align to TRBD2. Trimming removed 4 bases from V and 1 base from J; junction bases left unmatched: 7. This CDR3 has 15 amino acids. Germline CDR1 reads MNHEY; CDR2 reads SMNVEV (reference sequence). CDR3 nucleotides: TGTGCCAGCAGTTCCGCTAGCGGACTTTCCTACGAGCAGTACTTC. Amino acids: CASSSASGLSYEQYF.